This TCR beta chain was profiled in a study of T cells in Graves' hyperthyroidism and ophthalmopathy. Germline-derived CDR1 and CDR2 are LNHDA and SQIVND (reference sequence). Trimming took 3 bases from V and 1 from J, leaving 9 bases between them. The length of the CDR3 is 14 residues. RNA transcripts served as the template for amplifying TCR beta CDR3 regions. During a first-round RT-PCR of the TCR CDR3, the HTBI primer set was used. TCRdb re-derived calls from the multiplex PCR reads in MiXCR, one entry per CDR3 protein. The sample holds 660,000 or so distinct CDR3 sequences; just under 45% are singletons and the top ten take 6.5% to 9%. Exclusion criteria comprised uncontrolled infection, other autoimmune disease, pregnancy or lactation. This clonotype has just a few counts.

The TCR was taken from an adult man with Graves' disease, either hyperthyroidism or ophthalmopathy (not recorded which). The sequenced material came from peripheral blood or thyroid tissue (not recorded which). V is TRBV19 and J is TRBJ1-1; D call uncertain. CDR3 loop: CASSIFSGNTEAFF. The CDR3 DNA reads TGTGCCAGTAGTATTTTTTCCGGGAACACTGAAGCTTTCTTT.